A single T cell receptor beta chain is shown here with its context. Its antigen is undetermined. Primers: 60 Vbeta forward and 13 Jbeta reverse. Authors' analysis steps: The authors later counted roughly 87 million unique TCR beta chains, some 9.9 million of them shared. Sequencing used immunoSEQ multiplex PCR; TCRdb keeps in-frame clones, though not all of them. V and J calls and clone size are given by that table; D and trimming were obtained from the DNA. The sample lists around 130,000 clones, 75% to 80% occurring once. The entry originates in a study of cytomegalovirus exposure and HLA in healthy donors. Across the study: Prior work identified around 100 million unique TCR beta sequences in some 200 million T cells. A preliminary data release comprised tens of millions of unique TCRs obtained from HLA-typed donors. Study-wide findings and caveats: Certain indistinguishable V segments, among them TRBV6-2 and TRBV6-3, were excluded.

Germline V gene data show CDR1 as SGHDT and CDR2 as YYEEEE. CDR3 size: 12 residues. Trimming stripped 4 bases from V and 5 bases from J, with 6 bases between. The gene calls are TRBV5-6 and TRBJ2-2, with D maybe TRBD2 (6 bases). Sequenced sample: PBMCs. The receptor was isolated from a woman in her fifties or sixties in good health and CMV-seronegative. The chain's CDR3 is CASSRGTGELFF. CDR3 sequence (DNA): TGTGCCAGCAGCCGGGGGACCGGGGAGCTGTTTTTT.